The present T cell receptor (beta chain) was sequenced within a study of T cells in Graves' hyperthyroidism and ophthalmopathy. Findings of the study overall: Before onset, ophthalmopathy was predicted by the model a median around 6 months earlier.

A word on this clonotype: Its cognate antigen is unknown.

Source material for PBMCs was about 10 ml fresh peripheral blood. Amplified regions were TCR beta CDR3 sequences from RNA transcripts. HTBI primers were the set used in a first-round RT-PCR of the TCR CDR3. TCRdb reprocessed the multiplex PCR reads via MiXCR and lists one record per CDR3 protein. Among about 96,000 distinct CDR3 sequences listed, about 51% were seen once. The specimen was blood. This TCR derives from a woman in her thirties or forties with Graves' hyperthyroidism.

CDR3 sequence: CARTGGADGAFF. As DNA, the CDR3 is TGTGCTAGAACAGGGGGCGCAGATGGAGCTTTCTTT. The chain employs TRBV25-1 and TRBJ1-1; 9 bases map to TRBD1. From germline, CDR1 is MGHDK and CDR2 SYGVNS. This CDR3 spans 12 amino acids.